The rows below give T cell receptor beta chains drawn from one sample of a study of blood T cells in healthy people across ages. Each CDR3 protein is one row after TCRdb ran MiXCR on the 5' RACE reads. The table records roughly 1.6 million distinct CDR3 sequences, around 35% of them present only once. The specimen was blood. The receptors originated from a woman aged 25 to 39 in good health. CDR3s include the opening cysteine and the closing phenylalanine or tryptophan. The D gene is left open where the match is weak. For some rows the clone size is stated as once, few or many, or as a class when expanded; others skip it.

abundance: -; v_gene: TRBV12-3/TRBV12-4; j_gene: TRBJ1-2; d_gene: -; len: 13; CDR3aa: CASIGAARYGYTF; CDR3nt: TGTGCCAGCATTGGAGCGGCCCGCTATGGCTACACCTTC
abundance: -; v_gene: TRBV20-1; j_gene: TRBJ1-4; d_gene: -; len: 15; CDR3aa: CSARDLGGTNEKLFF; CDR3nt: TGCAGTGCTAGAGATCTGGGGGGAACTAATGAAAAACTGTTTTTT
abundance: few; v_gene: TRBV9; j_gene: TRBJ1-2; d_gene: -; len: 15; CDR3aa: CASSDEPWEGYGYTF; CDR3nt: TGTGCCAGCAGCGACGAACCGTGGGAGGGCTATGGCTACACCTTC
abundance: -; v_gene: TRBV27; j_gene: TRBJ2-7; d_gene: -; len: 15; CDR3aa: CASSSRGLPSYEQYF; CDR3nt: TGTGCCAGCAGTAGCAGAGGACTACCCTCCTACGAGCAGTACTTC
abundance: -; v_gene: TRBV6-5; j_gene: TRBJ2-1; d_gene: TRBD2; len: 15; CDR3aa: CASSYSGLDGDEQFF; CDR3nt: TGTGCCAGCAGTTACTCCGGACTAGATGGGGATGAGCAGTTCTTC
abundance: -; v_gene: TRBV10-3; j_gene: TRBJ1-2; d_gene: -; len: 18; CDR3aa: CAISGQVIQGIGNYGYTF; CDR3nt: TGTGCCATCAGTGGTCAAGTGATTCAGGGGATTGGTAACTATGGCTACACCTTC
abundance: -; v_gene: TRBV10-3; j_gene: TRBJ2-3; d_gene: -; len: 14; CDR3aa: CATSEGGGTDTQYF; CDR3nt: TGTGCCACCAGTGAGGGCGGGGGCACAGATACGCAGTATTTT
abundance: few; v_gene: TRBV14; j_gene: TRBJ2-3; d_gene: -; len: 19; CDR3aa: CASSQAPWADISYTDTQYF; CDR3nt: TGTGCCAGCAGCCAAGCGCCGTGGGCGGATATTTCTTACACAGATACGCAGTATTTT
abundance: -; v_gene: TRBV3-1; j_gene: TRBJ1-2; d_gene: -; len: 15; CDR3aa: CASGLRAGTQDGYTF; CDR3nt: TGCGCCAGCGGCTTAAGAGCCGGGACCCAAGATGGCTACACCTTC
abundance: many; v_gene: TRBV29-1; j_gene: TRBJ2-2; d_gene: TRBD2; len: 15; CDR3aa: CSVEAASGTTGELFF; CDR3nt: TGCAGCGTTGAAGCTGCTAGCGGGACCACCGGGGAGCTGTTTTTT
abundance: -; v_gene: TRBV6-1; j_gene: TRBJ1-5; d_gene: -; len: 13; CDR3aa: CASTTRSNQPQHF; CDR3nt: TGTGCCAGCACCACACGTAGCAATCAGCCCCAGCATTTT
abundance: few; v_gene: TRBV7-2; j_gene: TRBJ2-3; d_gene: TRBD2; len: 16; CDR3aa: CASSLIAGGFTDTQYF; CDR3nt: TGTGCCAGCAGCTTAATAGCGGGAGGATTCACAGATACGCAGTATTTT
abundance: -; v_gene: TRBV19; j_gene: TRBJ2-3; d_gene: -; len: 13; CDR3aa: CASNKGVSDTKYF; CDR3nt: TGTGCCAGTAATAAGGGAGTTTCAGATACGAAGTATTTT
abundance: few; v_gene: TRBV6-6; j_gene: TRBJ2-3; d_gene: -; len: 13; CDR3aa: CASSYQRTDTQYF; CDR3nt: TGTGCCAGCAGTTATCAGAGGACAGATACGCAGTATTTT